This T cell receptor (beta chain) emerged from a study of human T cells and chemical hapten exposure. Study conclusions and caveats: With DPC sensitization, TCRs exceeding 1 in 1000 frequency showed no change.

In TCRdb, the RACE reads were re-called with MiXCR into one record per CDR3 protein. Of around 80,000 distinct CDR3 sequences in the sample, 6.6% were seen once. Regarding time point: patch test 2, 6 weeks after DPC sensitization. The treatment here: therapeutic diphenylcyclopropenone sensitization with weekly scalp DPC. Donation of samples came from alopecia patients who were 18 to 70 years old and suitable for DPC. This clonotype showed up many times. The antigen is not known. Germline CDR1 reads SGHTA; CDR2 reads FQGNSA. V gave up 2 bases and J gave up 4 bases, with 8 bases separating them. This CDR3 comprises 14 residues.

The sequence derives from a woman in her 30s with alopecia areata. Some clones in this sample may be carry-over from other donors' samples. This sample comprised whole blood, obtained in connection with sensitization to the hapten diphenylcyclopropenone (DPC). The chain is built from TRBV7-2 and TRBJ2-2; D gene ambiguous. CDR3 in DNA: TGTGCCAGCAGCTTAAGACAAACCACCGGGGAGCTGTTTTTT. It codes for CASSLRQTTGELFF.